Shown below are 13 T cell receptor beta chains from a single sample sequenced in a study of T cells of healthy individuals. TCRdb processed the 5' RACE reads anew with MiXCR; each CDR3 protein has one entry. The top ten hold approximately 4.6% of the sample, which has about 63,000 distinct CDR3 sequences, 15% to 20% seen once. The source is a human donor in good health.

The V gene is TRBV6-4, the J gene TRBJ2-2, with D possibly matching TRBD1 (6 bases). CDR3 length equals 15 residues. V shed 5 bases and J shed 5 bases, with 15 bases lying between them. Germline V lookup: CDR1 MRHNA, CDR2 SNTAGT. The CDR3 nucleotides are TGTGCCAGCAGTCCCGTTGGGGGCGATACCGGGGAGCTGTTTTTT. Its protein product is CASSPVGGDTGELFF.

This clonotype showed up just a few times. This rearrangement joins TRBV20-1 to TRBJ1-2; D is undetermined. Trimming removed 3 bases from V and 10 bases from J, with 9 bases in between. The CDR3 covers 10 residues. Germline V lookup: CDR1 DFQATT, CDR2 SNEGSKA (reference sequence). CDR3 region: CSARNGPYTF. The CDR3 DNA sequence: TGCAGTGCTAGGAACGGACCCTACACCTTC.

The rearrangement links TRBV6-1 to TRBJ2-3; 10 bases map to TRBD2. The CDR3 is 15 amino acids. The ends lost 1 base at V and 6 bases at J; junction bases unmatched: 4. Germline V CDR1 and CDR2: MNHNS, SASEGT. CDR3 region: CASSEVAGGSDTQYF. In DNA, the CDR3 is TGTGCCAGCAGTGAAGTAGCGGGGGGCTCGGATACGCAGTATTTT.

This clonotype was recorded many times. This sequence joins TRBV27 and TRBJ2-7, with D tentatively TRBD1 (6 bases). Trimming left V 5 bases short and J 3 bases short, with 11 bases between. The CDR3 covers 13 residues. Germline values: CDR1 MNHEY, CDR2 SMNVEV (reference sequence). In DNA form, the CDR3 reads TGTGCCAGCAGTCTACAGGGTGACTACGAGCAGTACTTC. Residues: CASSLQGDYEQYF.

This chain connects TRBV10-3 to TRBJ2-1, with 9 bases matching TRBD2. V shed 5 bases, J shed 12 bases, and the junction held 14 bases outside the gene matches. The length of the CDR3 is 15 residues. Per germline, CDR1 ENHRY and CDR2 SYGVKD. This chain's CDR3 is CAISTENTISGGQFF. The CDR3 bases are TGTGCCATCAGTACGGAGAATACCATTAGCGGGGGGCAGTTCTTC.

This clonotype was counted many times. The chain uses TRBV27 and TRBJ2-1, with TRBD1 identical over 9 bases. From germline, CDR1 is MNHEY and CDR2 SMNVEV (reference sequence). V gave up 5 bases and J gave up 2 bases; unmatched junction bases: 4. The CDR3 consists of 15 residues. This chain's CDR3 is CASSGTGMAYNEQFF. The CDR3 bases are TGTGCCAGCAGTGGGACAGGGATGGCCTACAATGAGCAGTTCTTC.

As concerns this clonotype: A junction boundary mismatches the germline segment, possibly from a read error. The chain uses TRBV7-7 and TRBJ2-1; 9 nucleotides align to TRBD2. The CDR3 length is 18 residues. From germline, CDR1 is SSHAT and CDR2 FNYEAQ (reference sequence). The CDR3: CASSLGPEVIAGEDEQFF. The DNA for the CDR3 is TGTGCTAGCAGCTTAGGTCCCGAGGTGATAGCGGGAGAGGATGAGCAGTTCTTC.

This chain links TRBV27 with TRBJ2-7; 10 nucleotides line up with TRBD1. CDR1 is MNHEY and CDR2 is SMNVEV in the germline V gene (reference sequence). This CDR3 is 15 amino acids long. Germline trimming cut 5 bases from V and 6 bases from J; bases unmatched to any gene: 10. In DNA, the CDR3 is TGTGCCAGCAGTCCCCGGGGGACAGGGGACAGCGAGCAGTACTTC. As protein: CASSPRGTGDSEQYF.

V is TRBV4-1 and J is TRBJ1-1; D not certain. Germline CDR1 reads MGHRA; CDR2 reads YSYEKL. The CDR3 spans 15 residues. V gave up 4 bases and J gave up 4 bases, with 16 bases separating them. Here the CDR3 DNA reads TGCGCCAGCAGCCCCCCAAAGGGAGGAATCACTGAAGCTTTCTTT. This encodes CASSPPKGGITEAFF.

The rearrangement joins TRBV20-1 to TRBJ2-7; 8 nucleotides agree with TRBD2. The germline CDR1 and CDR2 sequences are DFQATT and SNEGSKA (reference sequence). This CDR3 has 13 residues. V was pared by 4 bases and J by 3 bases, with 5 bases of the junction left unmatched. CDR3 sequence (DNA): TGCAGTGCTACCACAGGGACTAGCTACGAGCAGTACTTC. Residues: CSATTGTSYEQYF.

CDR3 protein: CASSETREGTGRFLYEQYF. The CDR3, as DNA: TGTGCCAGCAGCGAAACGAGGGAGGGTACGGGCCGATTCCTATACGAGCAGTACTTC. The chain combines TRBV21-1 with TRBJ2-7; whether TRBD2, the table's D call, matches the DNA was not checked. TRBV21-1 represents a pseudogene. The length of the CDR3 is 19 residues.

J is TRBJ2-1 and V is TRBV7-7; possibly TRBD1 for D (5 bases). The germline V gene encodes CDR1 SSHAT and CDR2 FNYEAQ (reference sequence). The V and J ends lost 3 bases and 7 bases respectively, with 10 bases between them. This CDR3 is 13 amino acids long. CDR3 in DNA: TGTGCCAGCAGCTTCGCAAGGGGTAATGAGCAGTTCTTC. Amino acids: CASSFARGNEQFF.

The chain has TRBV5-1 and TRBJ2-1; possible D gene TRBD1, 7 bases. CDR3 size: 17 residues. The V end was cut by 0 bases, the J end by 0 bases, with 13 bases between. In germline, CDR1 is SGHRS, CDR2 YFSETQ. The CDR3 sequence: CASSLAQGGSSYNEQFF. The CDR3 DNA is TGCGCCAGCAGCTTGGCTCAGGGGGGTTCCTCCTACAATGAGCAGTTCTTC. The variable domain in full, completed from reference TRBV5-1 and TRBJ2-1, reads KAGVTQTPRYLIKTRGQQVTLSCSPISGHRSVSWYQQTPGQGLQFLFEYFSETQRNKGNFPGRFSGRQFSNSRSEMNVSTLELGDSALYLCASSLAQGGSSYNEQFFGPGTRLTVL.